This paragraph reports one T cell receptor beta chain. Antigen unknown. CDR3 length: 13 residues. From germline, CDR1 is DFQATT and CDR2 SNEGSKA (reference sequence). Trimming removed 5 bases at V and 2 bases at J, with 12 bases between. This sample's time point: newly diagnosed GD, antithyroid drugs for less than 3 months. From RNA extracted from PBMCs, the TCR library was made. This record belongs to a study of regulatory T cells in long-lasting Graves disease. Study-level points and caveats: It is possible that accuracy was reduced by the small size of the sample. Gene preferences differed: TRBV28, TRBJ1-2, TRBJ2-5 in persistent cases.

For TCR beta, libraries came from iRepertoire HTBI primers and Arm-PCR of CDR3 regions. TCRdb called the multiplex PCR reads again in MiXCR, with one record for every CDR3 protein. The repertoire holds around 500,000 distinct CDR3 sequences, with 12% as singletons. These data are also associated with another study on T cells in Graves' hyperthyroidism and ophthalmopathy.

The V gene is TRBV20-1, the J gene TRBJ1-1; TRBD1 might be the D (5 bases). Sequenced here: peripheral blood mononuclear cells (PBMCs), sampled at new diagnosis, from a patient treated with antithyroid drugs. The sequence was obtained from a young woman with Graves disease. The DNA of the CDR3 is TGCAGTGCTCGGGACCGTCTTAACACTGAAGCTTTCTTT. Translating it yields CSARDRLNTEAFF.